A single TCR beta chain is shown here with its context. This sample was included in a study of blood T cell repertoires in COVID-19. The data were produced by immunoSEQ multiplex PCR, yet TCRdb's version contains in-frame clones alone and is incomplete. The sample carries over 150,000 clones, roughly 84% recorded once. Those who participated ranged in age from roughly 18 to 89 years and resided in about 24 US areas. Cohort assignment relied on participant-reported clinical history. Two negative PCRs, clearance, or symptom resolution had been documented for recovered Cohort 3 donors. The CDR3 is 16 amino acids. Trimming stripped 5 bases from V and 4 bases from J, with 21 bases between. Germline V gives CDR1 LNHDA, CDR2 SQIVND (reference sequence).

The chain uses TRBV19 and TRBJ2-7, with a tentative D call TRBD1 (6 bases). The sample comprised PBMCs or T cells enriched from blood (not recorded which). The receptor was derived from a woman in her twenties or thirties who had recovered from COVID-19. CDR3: CASSPNRQDRGYEQYF. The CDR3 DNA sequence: TGTGCCAGTAGTCCCAACCGACAGGATCGGGGATACGAGCAGTACTTC.